The 5 T cell receptor beta chains below were found in one sample sequenced in a study of cytomegalovirus exposure and HLA in healthy donors. It was with 60 Vbeta and 13 Jbeta primers that the PCR ran. TCRdb's table, derived via immunoSEQ multiplex PCR, lists solely in-frame clones and lacks some. Its listing shows 100,000 to 150,000 clones. Sequencing used PBMCs. Source of these receptors: a woman in her forties in good health and CMV-seropositive.

The genes are TRBV30 and TRBJ2-7; 11 bases agree with TRBD1. Germline V CDR1 and CDR2: GTSNPN, SVGIG (reference sequence). The CDR3 loop spans 14 amino acids. J gave up 3 bases and V 2 bases, and 3 bases lay outside the gene matches. CDR3 sequence: CAWSSGTGGYEQYF. The DNA of the CDR3 is TGTGCCTGGAGTTCCGGGACAGGGGGCTACGAGCAGTACTTC.

The chain couples TRBV14 to TRBJ2-7, with TRBD2 identical over 10 bases. This CDR3 is built from 14 residues. The V and J ends lost 4 bases and 5 bases, in that order; junction bases with no gene match: 5. Looked up from germline, CDR1 is SGHDN and CDR2 is FVKESK. The CDR3 region is CASSRASGSHEQYF. The CDR3 nucleotides are TGTGCCAGCAGCCGGGCTAGCGGGAGTCACGAGCAGTACTTC. Looking up the rest from reference TRBV14 and TRBJ2-7 gives the full variable domain: EAGVTQFPSHSVIEKGQTVTLRCDPISGHDNLYWYRRVMGKEIKFLLHFVKESKQDESGMPNNRFLAERTGGTYSTLKVQPAELEDSGVYFCASSRASGSHEQYFGPGTRLTVT.

This rearrangement joins TRBV5-1 to TRBJ2-5, with TRBD2 as a possible D gene (5 bases). Trimming cost V 0 bases and J 3 bases, with 6 bases left between them. The CDR3 length is 13 residues. Germline loops: CDR1 SGHRS, CDR2 YFSETQ. The CDR3 loop is CASSLAGKETQYF. The CDR3 DNA reads as TGCGCCAGCAGCTTGGCGGGAAAAGAGACCCAGTACTTC.

V usage is TRBV19 and J usage is TRBJ2-4; D is possibly TRBD2 (7 bases). This CDR3 is 13 amino acids long. V gave up 10 bases and J gave up 6 bases, with 16 bases separating them. CDR1 is LNHDA, CDR2 SQIVND, per germline (reference sequence). The CDR3 loop reads CATGQGGGNIQYF. In DNA, the CDR3 is TGTGCCACAGGTCAAGGGGGGGGAAACATTCAGTACTTC.

The chain links TRBV5-1 to TRBJ1-1; D may be TRBD1 (6 bases). Trimming stripped 2 bases from V and 4 bases from J, with 12 bases between. The CDR3 consists of 14 residues. Germline CDR1 reads SGHRS; CDR2 reads YFSETQ. This chain's CDR3 is CASSLIGGSTEAFF. For the CDR3, the DNA is TGCGCCAGCAGCTTAATAGGGGGTTCCACTGAAGCTTTCTTT.